Below are 13 T cell receptor beta chains sequenced from a single sample in a study of identical twins. TCRdb re-called the 5' RACE reads through MiXCR, storing one row per CDR3 protein. The sample consists of about 700,000 distinct CDR3 sequences, around 6.1% of them appearing once. Sample: naive T cells sorted from blood. Receptors originate from a man between 18 and 35 years old in good health.

This clonotype has just a few counts. The chain has TRBV30 and TRBJ2-7, with 10 nucleotides matching TRBD1. With 0 bases clipped from V and 2 bases from J, the junction kept 7 bases outside the gene matches. Germline V gene sequence: CDR1 GTSNPN, CDR2 SVGIG (reference sequence). This CDR3 region has 16 residues. DNA of the CDR3: TGTGCCTGGAGTGTACCCCCGGGACAGGGGCCCTACGAGCAGTACTTC. It codes for CAWSVPPGQGPYEQYF.

This chain joins TRBV28 and TRBJ2-1; 11 positions match TRBD1. Trimming removed 0 bases from V and 4 bases from J; junction bases left unmatched: 5. The CDR3 consists of 17 residues. CDR1 MDHEN and CDR2 SYDVKM come from the germline V gene. CDR3 residues: CASSLWRTGGTYNEQFF. DNA of the CDR3: TGTGCCAGCAGTTTATGGAGGACAGGGGGCACTTACAATGAGCAGTTCTTC.

This clonotype was recorded many times. The chain has TRBV9 and TRBJ2-7; no definite D call. Germline CDR1 reads SGDLS; CDR2 reads YYNGEE. The CDR3 runs 14 residues. V lost 0 bases, J lost 1 base, and 8 bases lay in between. The CDR3 spells CASSVDYGSYEQYF. The CDR3 nucleotides are TGTGCCAGCAGCGTAGATTACGGTTCCTACGAGCAGTACTTC.

This clonotype showed up many times. The J gene is TRBJ1-5, the V gene TRBV7-9, with 12 positions matching TRBD1. The CDR3 spans 16 residues. Germline CDR1 and CDR2: SEHNR and FQNEAQ (reference sequence). Unmatched junction bases numbered 5, after V lost 2 bases and J lost 6 bases. The CDR3 region has the DNA TGTGCCAGCAGCTTATACGCGGGACAGGGGGCTCAGCCCCAGCATTTT. It specifies CASSLYAGQGAQPQHF.

Many counts were recorded for this clonotype. The chain employs TRBV11-1 and TRBJ1-1, with D possibly being TRBD1 (5 bases). The V end was cut by 2 bases, the J end by 2 bases, with 9 bases between. The V gene's germline CDR1 is SGHAT and CDR2 FQDESV (reference sequence). This CDR3 comprises 14 residues. CDR3 sequence: CASSLRQSNTEAFF. In nucleotides, the CDR3 is TGTGCCAGCAGCTTACGACAGTCAAACACTGAAGCTTTCTTT. The full variable domain, with the rest looked up from reference TRBV11-1 and TRBJ1-1, is EAEVAQSPRYKITEKSQAVAFWCDPISGHATLYWYRQILGQGPELLVQFQDESVVDDSQLPKDRFSAERLKGVDSTLKIQPAELGDSAMYLCASSLRQSNTEAFFGQGTRLTVV.

This clonotype has a count of ten or more. The rearrangement links TRBV20-1 to TRBJ1-1; D might be TRBD1 (5 bases). Trimming removed 2 bases at V and 4 bases at J, with 11 bases between. Per germline, CDR1 DFQATT and CDR2 SNEGSKA (reference sequence). The CDR3 length is 13 residues. The CDR3 nucleotides are TGCAGTGCTAGACTTCTGGGGGGCACTGAAGCTTTCTTT. It specifies CSARLLGGTEAFF.

This clonotype was observed a handful of times. The CDR3 sequence: CASSFGGGGGNTGELFF. The CDR3 bases are TGTGCCAGCAGTTTTGGGGGAGGGGGGGGGAACACCGGGGAGCTGTTTTTT. J is TRBJ2-2 and V is TRBV27; weak D call: TRBD2 (7 bases). V lost 3 bases, J lost 1 base, and 15 bases lay in between. The CDR3 runs 17 residues. Germline V gene sequence: CDR1 MNHEY, CDR2 SMNVEV (reference sequence).

This clonotype was recorded many times. The chain joins TRBV7-8 to TRBJ2-2; D possibly uses TRBD1 or TRBD2 (6 bases each). Trimming pared 2 bases from V and 0 bases from J, leaving 13 bases between. This CDR3 has 17 residues. Per the germline V gene, CDR1 is SGHVS and CDR2 is FQNEAQ. The CDR3 loop is CASSLNWGAANTGELFF. In DNA, the CDR3 is TGTGCCAGCAGCTTAAACTGGGGGGCTGCGAACACCGGGGAGCTGTTTTTT. Combining the CDR3 with reference TRBV7-8 and TRBJ2-2 gives the whole variable domain GAGVSQSPRYKVAKRGQDVALRCDPISGHVSLFWYQQALGQGPEFLTYFQNEAQLDKSGLPSDRFFAERPEGSVSTLKIQRTQQEDSAVYLCASSLNWGAANTGELFFGEGSRLTVL.

In this sample, this clonotype turned up a few times. J is TRBJ1-5 and V is TRBV5-6, with D unclear. The CDR3 has 14 residues. V was clipped by 0 bases and J by 5 bases, with 9 bases between them. CDR1 and CDR2 from the germline V gene are SGHDT and YYEEEE. The CDR3, as DNA: TGTGCCAGCAGCTTGGGACAAAAAGATCAGCCCCAGCATTTT. The encoded protein is CASSLGQKDQPQHF. The complete variable domain, with remaining parts taken from reference TRBV5-6 and TRBJ1-5, reads DAGVTQSPTHLIKTRGQQVTLRCSPKSGHDTVSWYQQALGQGPQFIFQYYEEEERQRGNFPDRFSGHQFPNYSSELNVNALLLGDSALYLCASSLGQKDQPQHFGDGTRLSIL.

This clonotype has at least ten counts. The chain has TRBV5-5 and TRBJ2-2; D remains ambiguous. Germline lookup yields CDR1 SGHKS and CDR2 YYEKEE (reference sequence). Trimming shortened V by 0 bases and J by 4 bases, and 16 bases separated the two germline ends. The CDR3 consists of 17 residues. CDR3 sequence: CASSLGASAPVTGELFF. The DNA of the CDR3 is TGTGCCAGCAGCTTGGGGGCGTCAGCACCCGTCACCGGGGAGCTGTTTTTT.

CDR3 loop: CASSYSGPGTVYGYTF. DNA for the CDR3: TGTGCCAGCAGTTACTCAGGGCCAGGGACAGTCTATGGCTACACCTTC. This rearrangement joins TRBV6-5 to TRBJ1-2; 7 bases line up with TRBD1. Looked up from germline, CDR1 is MNHEY and CDR2 is SVGAGI. J lost 4 bases, V lost 0 bases, and 8 bases had no gene match. CDR3 length equals 16 residues.

In this sample, this clonotype turned up many times. The chain has TRBV3-1 and TRBJ1-1; D unclear. The germline CDR1 and CDR2 sequences are LGHDT and YNNKEL (reference sequence). The CDR3 runs 11 residues. Trimming removed 1 base from V and 7 bases from J, with 4 bases in between. For the CDR3, the DNA is TGTGCCAGCAGCCAAGTCAATGAAGCTTTCTTT. Its translation: CASSQVNEAFF.

This clonotype was seen a few times. The rearrangement uses TRBV20-1 and TRBJ2-7, with 8 positions matching TRBD1. The CDR3 covers 15 residues. Germline lookup yields CDR1 DFQATT and CDR2 SNEGSKA (reference sequence). V trimming: 0 bases; J trimming: 1 base; junction bases outside the gene matches: 5. The CDR3 DNA follows: TGCAGTGCTAGAGAAGTGAGGACAGGGTCCTACGAGCAGTACTTC. This codes for CSAREVRTGSYEQYF.